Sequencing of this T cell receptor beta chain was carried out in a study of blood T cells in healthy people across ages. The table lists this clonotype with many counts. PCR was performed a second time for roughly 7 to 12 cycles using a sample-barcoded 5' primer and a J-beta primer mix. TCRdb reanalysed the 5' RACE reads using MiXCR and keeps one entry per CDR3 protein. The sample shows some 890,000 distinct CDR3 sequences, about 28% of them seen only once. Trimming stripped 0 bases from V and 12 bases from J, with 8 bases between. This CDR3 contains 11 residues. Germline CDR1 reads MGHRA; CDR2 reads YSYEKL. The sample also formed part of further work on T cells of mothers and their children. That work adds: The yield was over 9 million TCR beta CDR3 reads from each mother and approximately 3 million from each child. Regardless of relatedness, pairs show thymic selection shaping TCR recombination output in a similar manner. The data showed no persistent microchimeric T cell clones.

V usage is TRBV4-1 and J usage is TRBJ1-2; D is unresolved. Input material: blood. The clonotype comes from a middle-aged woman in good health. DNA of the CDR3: TGCGCCAGCAGCCAAGACGGTAGGAACACCTTC. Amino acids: CASSQDGRNTF.